The clone carrying this T cell receptor (beta chain) has at least ten counts. Its antigen is not identified. This entry comes from a study of T-cell reconstitution after alpha-beta-depleted transplantation in children. The CDR3 contains 15 residues. The V and J ends lost 4 bases and 3 bases respectively, with 12 bases between them. Preparation of the TCRbeta library involved a method that used unique molecular identifiers. TCRdb reprocessed the PCR reads via MiXCR and lists one record per CDR3 protein. The sample carries about 290,000 distinct CDR3 sequences, 10% recorded once. Study results and caveats: One year after transplant, T-cell counts and diversity came mostly from newly produced T cells. Reportedly, only several hundred clones from non-depleted graft cells drove alpha-beta T-cell counts at about two months. Some patients owed their high day-60 TCRbeta diversity to surviving recipient T cells and thymic progenitors.

The TCR was taken from a boy younger than two with acute myeloid leukemia, due to receive a stem cell transplant. The chain links TRBV12-3 or TRBV12-4 to TRBJ2-2; no firm D call. The material was PBMCs, obtained before TCRalphabeta/CD19-depleted stem cell transplant. The CDR3, as DNA: TGTGCCAGCAGTTCTCAGGCGAAGGACACCGGGGAGCTGTTTTTT. As protein: CASSSQAKDTGELFF.